Listed below are T cell receptor beta chains from one sample, sequenced in a study of T cell repertoires in cytomegalovirus infection. Each CDR3 protein is one row after TCRdb ran MiXCR on the reads. The sample contains under 300,000 distinct CDR3 sequences, around an eighth of which appear only once. Input material: PBMCs. These receptors were collected from a human donor in good health (CMV status not recorded). Some clones in this sample may be carry-over from other donors' samples. CDR3s include the opening cysteine and the closing phenylalanine or tryptophan. The D gene is left open where the match is weak. Rows may omit the clone size; those that give it use once, few, many or a size class.

clone size | J gene | V gene | D gene | CDR3 DNA | CDR3 protein
many | TRBJ2-4 | TRBV7-2 | - | TGTGCCAGCAGCCCCGGAGGGAACATTCAGTACTTC | CASSPGGNIQYF
many | TRBJ1-1 | TRBV7-8 | - | TGTGCCAGCAGCTTAATGGGGGGGGGGTTTACCGGCGCTGAAGCTTTCTTT | CASSLMGGGFTGAEAFF
many | TRBJ2-7 | TRBV6-2/TRBV6-3 | - | TGTGCCAGCAGTTACGGGGTTGGCTACGAGCAGTACTTC | CASSYGVGYEQYF
few | TRBJ2-3 | TRBV7-3 | TRBD1 | TGTGCCAGCAGCCGACAGGGGACAGATACGCAGTATTTT | CASSRQGTDTQYF
many | TRBJ2-3 | TRBV6-5 | TRBD1 | TGTGCCAGTGGGACAGGGAAACTGACTATGGCTGGAGATACGCAGTATTTT | CASGTGKLTMAGDTQYF
many | TRBJ2-3 | TRBV7-2 | TRBD1 | TGTGCCAGCAGCCCTGACAGGGGGCGGGGAGATACGCAGTATTTT | CASSPDRGRGDTQYF
many | TRBJ2-1 | TRBV7-2 | - | TGTGCCAGCAGCTCTTACGGGACCGAGAATGAGCAGTTCTTC | CASSSYGTENEQFF
- | TRBJ2-7 | TRBV6-2/TRBV6-3 | - | TGTGCCAGCAGTCTCTTGCGAGAGCAGTACTTC | CASSLLREQYF
few | TRBJ2-7 | TRBV20-1 | TRBD2 | TGCAGTGCTAGCGGGGGGGTGGACTCCTACGAGCAGTACTTC | CSASGGVDSYEQYF
- | TRBJ1-1 | TRBV6-2/TRBV6-3 | - | TGTGCCAGCAGACCCCCCGCGGGCGGGGGAGCTTTCTTT | CASRPPAGGGAFF
many | TRBJ1-2 | TRBV7-8 | - | TGTGCCAGCAGCTTAGATCTCAGGGGAAGGAATGGCTACACCTTC | CASSLDLRGRNGYTF
many | TRBJ1-1 | TRBV5-1 | - | TGCGCCAGCAGCTTCTTCTCGACAGACAACACTGAAGCTTTCTTT | CASSFFSTDNTEAFF
- | TRBJ1-1 | TRBV2 | - | TGTGCCGCCGGAGGGACTATGAACACTGAAGCTTTCTTT | CAAGGTMNTEAFF
- | TRBJ2-5 | TRBV12-3/TRBV12-4 | - | TGTGCCAGCAGTTGGGACTGGAGGGAGACCCAGTACTTC | CASSWDWRETQYF
- | TRBJ1-2 | TRBV19 | - | TGTGCCAGTACCGGGCGGCCCTATGGCTACACCTTC | CASTGRPYGYTF
many | TRBJ2-5 | TRBV19 | - | TGTGCCAGTAGCCTACAGGGGAGGGAGACCCAGTACTTC | CASSLQGRETQYF
many | TRBJ1-4 | TRBV19 | - | TGTGCCAGTAGTGCGAGGACAGCAACTAATGAAAAACTGTTTTTT | CASSARTATNEKLFF
many | TRBJ1-1 | TRBV11-3 | - | TGTGCCAGCAGCTTATACAGTAACACTGAAGCTTTCTTT | CASSLYSNTEAFF
- | TRBJ2-7 | TRBV7-2 | - | TGTGCCAGCAGCTTCGGACACAACTCCTACGAGCAGTACTTC | CASSFGHNSYEQYF
many | TRBJ2-1 | TRBV12-3/TRBV12-4 | - | TGTGCCAGCAGTCAAACAATGACGGCCAATGAGCAGTTCTTC | CASSQTMTANEQFF
many | TRBJ2-1 | TRBV7-2 | - | TGTGCCAGCAGCGCGAGGGCTAGGACAGACTCCTACAATGAGCAGTTCTTC | CASSARARTDSYNEQFF
- | TRBJ2-7 | TRBV6-2/TRBV6-3 | TRBD2 | TGTGCCAGCAGGGCACGACTAGCGGGACTATTCTACGAGCAGTACTTC | CASRARLAGLFYEQYF
few | TRBJ2-3 | TRBV29-1 | TRBD1 | TGCAGCGTTTCCGACAGGGCCACAGATACGCAGTATTTT | CSVSDRATDTQYF
many | TRBJ2-2 | TRBV7-2 | TRBD1 | TGTGCCAGCAGCTTAGTTCCCGGACAGGCCACCGGGGAGCTGTTTTTT | CASSLVPGQATGELFF
- | TRBJ1-5 | TRBV28 | - | TGTGCCAGCAGTTACGAGGCCGGGAGTAATCAGCCCCAGCATTTT | CASSYEAGSNQPQHF
few | TRBJ1-1 | TRBV11-2 | TRBD1 | TGTGCCAGCAGCATCAAGACAGGGGGGAACACTGAAGCTTTCTTT | CASSIKTGGNTEAFF
- | TRBJ2-1 | TRBV19 | - | TGTGCCAGTAGTGAGATTGCGGGGATCTACAATGAGCAGTTCTTC | CASSEIAGIYNEQFF
few | TRBJ2-4 | TRBV10-3 | - | TGTGCCACAGGACATACCAAAAACATTCAGTACTTC | CATGHTKNIQYF
many | TRBJ2-1 | TRBV7-2 | TRBD2 | TGTGCCAGCAGCGCCCCGACTAGCGGGAGTGAGTCTTACAATGAGCAGTTCTTC | CASSAPTSGSESYNEQFF
many | TRBJ2-7 | TRBV19 | - | TGTGCCAGTAGTGAAACCGGGACCTACCCCTACGAGCAGTACTTC | CASSETGTYPYEQYF
many | TRBJ2-7 | TRBV28 | TRBD2 | TGTGCCAGCAGGTTCCTAGCGGGAGAGGTGGGTGAGCAGTACTTC | CASRFLAGEVGEQYF
many | TRBJ2-1 | TRBV7-2 | TRBD2 | TGTGCCAGCAGCTTAGCGGGGACTAGCGGCGGCAGGGAGCAGTTCTTC | CASSLAGTSGGREQFF
few | TRBJ1-4 | TRBV5-1 | - | TGCGCCAGCGGGCGGGGGGCCTCACTTAATGAAAAACTGTTTTTT | CASGRGASLNEKLFF
many | TRBJ2-7 | TRBV7-2 | TRBD2 | TGTGCCAGCAGCTTCTCTAGCGGGGGGGTTCACGAGCAGTACTTC | CASSFSSGGVHEQYF
many | TRBJ2-3 | TRBV7-8 | - | TGTGCCAGCAGCTGGCAGGGCGAAAGGGATACGCAGTATTTT | CASSWQGERDTQYF
many | TRBJ2-7 | TRBV5-6 | - | TGTGCCAGCAGCTTGGGGGGGGACGGAATCTACGAGCAGTACTTC | CASSLGGDGIYEQYF
many | TRBJ2-3 | TRBV7-2 | TRBD2 | TGTGCCAGCAGCGGGACTACAGCCTCCCTCACAGATACGCAGTATTTT | CASSGTTASLTDTQYF
many | TRBJ2-7 | TRBV28 | - | TGTGCCAGCAGTTTATTGTCGGGTTCCTACGAGCAGTACTTC | CASSLLSGSYEQYF
many | TRBJ2-7 | TRBV6-2/TRBV6-3 | TRBD1 | TGTGCCAGCAGTTACGACAGGGGGGACTACGAGCAGTACTTC | CASSYDRGDYEQYF
- | TRBJ1-1 | TRBV29-1 | - | TGCAGCGTTGAAGGGGATCCCGACAGGATGCGGGAAGCTTTCTTT | CSVEGDPDRMREAFF
- | TRBJ2-1 | TRBV6-2/TRBV6-3 | TRBD1 | TGTGCCAGCGTCTCGGCGGGAGGACAGGGGGGCAATGAGCAGTTCTTC | CASVSAGGQGGNEQFF
- | TRBJ2-2 | TRBV20-1 | TRBD2 | TGCAGTGCTCCATCGGGGGGGCAGACCGGGGAGCTGTTTTTT | CSAPSGGQTGELFF
- | TRBJ2-3 | TRBV20-1 | - | TGCAGTGCTAGAGGAATTCAGGGGTCAGATACGCAGTATTTT | CSARGIQGSDTQYF